This T cell receptor (beta chain) was documented in a study of blood T cell repertoires in COVID-19. Membership in each cohort depended on participant-reported clinical history. Trimming took off 1 base at V and 2 bases at J, with 16 bases between the two ends. Germline CDR1 reads SGHAT; CDR2 reads FQNNGV. The CDR3 covers 17 residues. Data came from immunoSEQ multiplex PCR; TCRdb stores just in-frame clones and leaves some out. The data show 350,000 or so clones, 88% seen once. This sequence joins TRBV11-2 and TRBJ2-3, with no clear D. This receptor was obtained from a woman aged 25-40 years who had been exposed to COVID-19. The material sequenced was PBMCs or T cells enriched from blood (not recorded which). CDR3 residues: CASSLVSYRIPTDTQYF. The CDR3 region has the DNA TGTGCCAGCAGCTTAGTTTCCTACCGAATTCCCACAGATACGCAGTATTTT.